This T cell receptor beta chain was captured in a study of T cell responses to AZD1222 COVID-19 vaccine. Whole-study results and caveats: White British donors predominated, females outnumbered males, and clonal diversity was possibly underestimated.

Of note for this clone: Its antigen is currently unknown.

TCRdb's table, derived via immunoSEQ multiplex PCR, lists solely in-frame clones and lacks some. This repertoire shows around 190,000 clones, 90% to 95% found once; its top ten account for about 1.5%. The clonotype was recovered from an adult who received the AZD1222 COVID-19 vaccine. Sequences were derived from peripheral blood, sampled 28 days after the second AZD1222 dose.

The CDR3 loop is CASSNQAPSGRQETQYF. The CDR3 DNA reads as TGTGCCAGCTCAAACCAAGCCCCAAGCGGACGGCAAGAGACCCAGTACTTC. The rearrangement links TRBV18 to TRBJ2-5; maybe TRBD2 (5 bases). This CDR3 contains 17 residues. With 5 bases removed from V and 2 bases from J, the gap between germline ends came to 21 bases. The germline gives CDR1 KGHSH, CDR2 LQKENI.